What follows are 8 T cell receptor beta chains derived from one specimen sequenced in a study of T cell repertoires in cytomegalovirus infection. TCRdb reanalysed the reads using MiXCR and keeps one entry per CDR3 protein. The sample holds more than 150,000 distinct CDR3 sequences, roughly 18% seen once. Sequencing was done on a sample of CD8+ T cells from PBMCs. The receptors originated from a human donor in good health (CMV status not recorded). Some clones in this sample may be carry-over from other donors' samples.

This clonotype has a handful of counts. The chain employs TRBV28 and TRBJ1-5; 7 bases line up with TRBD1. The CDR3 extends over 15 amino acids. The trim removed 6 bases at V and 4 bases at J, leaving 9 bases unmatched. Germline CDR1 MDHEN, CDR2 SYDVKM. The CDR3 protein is CASRPTGAENQPQHF. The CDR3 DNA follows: TGTGCCAGCAGACCTACAGGGGCGGAGAATCAGCCCCAGCATTTT.

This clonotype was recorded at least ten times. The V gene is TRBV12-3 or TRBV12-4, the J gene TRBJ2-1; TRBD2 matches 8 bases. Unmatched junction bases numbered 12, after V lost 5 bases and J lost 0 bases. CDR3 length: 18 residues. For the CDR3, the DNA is TGTGCCAGCAGTCCAGGACCCCAAGCGGGGGCCTCCTACAATGAGCAGTTCTTC. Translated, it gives CASSPGPQAGASYNEQFF.

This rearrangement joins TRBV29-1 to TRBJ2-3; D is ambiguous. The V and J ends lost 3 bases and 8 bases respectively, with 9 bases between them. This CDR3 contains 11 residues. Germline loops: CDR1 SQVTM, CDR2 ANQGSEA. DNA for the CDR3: TGCAGCGTTGATGGGGATACTACGCAGTATTTT. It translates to CSVDGDTTQYF.

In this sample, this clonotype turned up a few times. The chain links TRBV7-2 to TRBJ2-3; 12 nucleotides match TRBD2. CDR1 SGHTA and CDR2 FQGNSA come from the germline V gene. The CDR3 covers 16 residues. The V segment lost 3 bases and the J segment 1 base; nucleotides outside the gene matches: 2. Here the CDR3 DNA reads TGTGCCAGCAGCTTCGGACTAGCGGGACGCACAGATACGCAGTATTTT. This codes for CASSFGLAGRTDTQYF.

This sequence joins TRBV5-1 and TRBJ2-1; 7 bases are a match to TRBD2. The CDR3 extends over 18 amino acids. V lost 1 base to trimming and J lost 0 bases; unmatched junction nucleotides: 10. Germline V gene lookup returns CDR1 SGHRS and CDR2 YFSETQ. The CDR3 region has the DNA TGCGCCAGCAGCTTGTATGTTTCGACTAGCCTCTCCTACAATGAGCAGTTCTTC. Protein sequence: CASSLYVSTSLSYNEQFF.

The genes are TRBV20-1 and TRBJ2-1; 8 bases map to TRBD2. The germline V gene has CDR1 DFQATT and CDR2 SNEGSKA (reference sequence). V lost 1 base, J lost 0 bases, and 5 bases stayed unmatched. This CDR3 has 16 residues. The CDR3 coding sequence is TGCAGTGCTAGAGTAGGCGGGAGGAGCTCCTACAATGAGCAGTTCTTC. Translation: CSARVGGRSSYNEQFF.

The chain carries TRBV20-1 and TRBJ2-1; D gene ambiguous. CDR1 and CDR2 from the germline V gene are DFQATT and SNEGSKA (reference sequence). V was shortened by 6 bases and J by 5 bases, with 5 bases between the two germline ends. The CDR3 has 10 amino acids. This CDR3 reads CSAWDNEQFF. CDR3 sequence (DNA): TGCAGTGCGTGGGACAATGAGCAGTTCTTC.

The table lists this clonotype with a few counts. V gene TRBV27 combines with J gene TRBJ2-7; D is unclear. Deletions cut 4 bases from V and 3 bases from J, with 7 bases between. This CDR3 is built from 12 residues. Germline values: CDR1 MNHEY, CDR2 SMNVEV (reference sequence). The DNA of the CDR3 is TGTGCCAGCAGTTCTGCGGTCTACGAGCAGTACTTC. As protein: CASSSAVYEQYF.